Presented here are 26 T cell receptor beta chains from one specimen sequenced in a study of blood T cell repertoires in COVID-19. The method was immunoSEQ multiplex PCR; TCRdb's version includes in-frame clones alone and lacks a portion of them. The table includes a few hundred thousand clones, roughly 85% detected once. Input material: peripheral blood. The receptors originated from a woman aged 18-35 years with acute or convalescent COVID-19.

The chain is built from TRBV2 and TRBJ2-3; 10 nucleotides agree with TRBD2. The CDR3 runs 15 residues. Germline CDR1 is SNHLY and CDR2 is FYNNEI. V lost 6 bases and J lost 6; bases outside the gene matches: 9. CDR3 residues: CASRELAGPEDTQYF. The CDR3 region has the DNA TGTGCCAGCAGGGAACTAGCGGGGCCCGAGGATACGCAGTATTTT.

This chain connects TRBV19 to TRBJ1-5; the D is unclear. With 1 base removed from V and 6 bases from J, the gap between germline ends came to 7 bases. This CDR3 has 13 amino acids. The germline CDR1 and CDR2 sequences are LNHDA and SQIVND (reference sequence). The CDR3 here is CASSIGGAQPQHF. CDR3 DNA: TGTGCCAGTAGTATAGGGGGAGCTCAGCCCCAGCATTTT.

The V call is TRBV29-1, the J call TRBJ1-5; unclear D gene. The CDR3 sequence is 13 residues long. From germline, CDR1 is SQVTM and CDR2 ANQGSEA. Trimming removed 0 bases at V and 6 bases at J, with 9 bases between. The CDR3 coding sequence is TGCAGCGTTGAAGAGTTAGGAGGTCAGCCCCAGCATTTT. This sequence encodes CSVEELGGQPQHF.

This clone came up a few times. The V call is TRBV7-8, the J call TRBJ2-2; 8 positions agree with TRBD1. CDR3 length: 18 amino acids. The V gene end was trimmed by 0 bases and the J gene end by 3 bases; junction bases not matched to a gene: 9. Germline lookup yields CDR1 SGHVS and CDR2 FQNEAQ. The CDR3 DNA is TGTGCCAGCAGCTTAGCTGACGTTGGCAGGGGGCACACCGGGGAGCTGTTTTTT. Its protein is CASSLADVGRGHTGELFF.

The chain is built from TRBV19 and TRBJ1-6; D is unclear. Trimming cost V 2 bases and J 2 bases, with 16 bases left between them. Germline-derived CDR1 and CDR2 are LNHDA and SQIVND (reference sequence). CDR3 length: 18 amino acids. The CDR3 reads CASSIRRRGEAYNSPLHF. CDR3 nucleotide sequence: TGTGCCAGTAGTATACGTCGTCGGGGTGAGGCCTATAATTCACCCCTCCACTTT.

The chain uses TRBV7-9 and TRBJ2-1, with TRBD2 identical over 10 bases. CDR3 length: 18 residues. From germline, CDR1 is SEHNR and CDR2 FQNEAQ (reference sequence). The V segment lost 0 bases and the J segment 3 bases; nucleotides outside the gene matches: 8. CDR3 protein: CASSLALAGESYYNEQFF. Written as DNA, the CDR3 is TGTGCCAGCAGCTTAGCGCTAGCGGGAGAGTCATACTACAATGAGCAGTTCTTC.

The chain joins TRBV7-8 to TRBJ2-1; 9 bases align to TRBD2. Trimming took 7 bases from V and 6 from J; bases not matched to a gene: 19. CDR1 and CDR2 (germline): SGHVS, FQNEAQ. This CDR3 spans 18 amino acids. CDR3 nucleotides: TGTGCCAGCACCACAGGGGTAGCGGGAGATTTGAGAGGCAATGAGCAGTTCTTC. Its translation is CASTTGVAGDLRGNEQFF.

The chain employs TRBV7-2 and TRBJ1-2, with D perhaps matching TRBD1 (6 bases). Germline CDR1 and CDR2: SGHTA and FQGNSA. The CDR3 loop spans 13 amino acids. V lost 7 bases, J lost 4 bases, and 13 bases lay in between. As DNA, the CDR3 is TGTGCCAGCATACAGGGTTTCTTCTATGGCTACACCTTC. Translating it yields CASIQGFFYGYTF.

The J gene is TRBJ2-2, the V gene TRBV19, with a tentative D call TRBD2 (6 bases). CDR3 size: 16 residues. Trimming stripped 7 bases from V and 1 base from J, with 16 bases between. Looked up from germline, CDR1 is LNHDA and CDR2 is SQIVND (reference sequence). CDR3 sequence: CASKLGLAQNTGELFF. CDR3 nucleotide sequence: TGTGCCAGTAAACTCGGCCTAGCGCAGAACACCGGGGAGCTGTTTTTT.

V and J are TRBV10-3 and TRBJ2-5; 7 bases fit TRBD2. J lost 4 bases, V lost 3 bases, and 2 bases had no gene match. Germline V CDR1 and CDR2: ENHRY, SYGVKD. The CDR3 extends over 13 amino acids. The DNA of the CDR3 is TGTGCCATCAGTGAAAGACTAGCAGAGACCCAGTACTTC. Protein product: CAISERLAETQYF.

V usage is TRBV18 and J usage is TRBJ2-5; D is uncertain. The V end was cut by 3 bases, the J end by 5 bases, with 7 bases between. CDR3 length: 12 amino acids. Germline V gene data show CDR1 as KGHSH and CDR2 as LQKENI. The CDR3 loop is CASSPALETQYF. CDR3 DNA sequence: TGTGCCAGCTCACCGGCCCTGGAGACCCAGTACTTC.

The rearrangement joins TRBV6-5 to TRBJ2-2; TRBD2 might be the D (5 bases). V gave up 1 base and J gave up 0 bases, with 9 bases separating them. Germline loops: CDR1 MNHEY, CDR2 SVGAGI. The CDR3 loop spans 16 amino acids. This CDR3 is CASSYFPGSNTGELFF. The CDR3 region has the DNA TGTGCCAGCAGTTACTTTCCGGGGTCGAACACCGGGGAGCTGTTTTTT.

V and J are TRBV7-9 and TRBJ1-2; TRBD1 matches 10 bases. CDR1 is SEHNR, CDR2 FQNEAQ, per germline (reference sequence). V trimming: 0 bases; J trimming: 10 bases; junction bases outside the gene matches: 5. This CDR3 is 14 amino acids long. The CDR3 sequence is CASSLALGQGTYTF. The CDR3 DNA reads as TGTGCCAGCAGCTTAGCGCTGGGACAGGGGACCTACACCTTC.

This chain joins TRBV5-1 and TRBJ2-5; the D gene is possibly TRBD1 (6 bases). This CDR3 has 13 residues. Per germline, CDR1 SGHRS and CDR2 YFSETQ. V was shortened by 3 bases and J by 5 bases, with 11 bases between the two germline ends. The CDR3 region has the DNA TGCGCCAGCAGCTACGGGACATATGAGACCCAGTACTTC. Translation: CASSYGTYETQYF.

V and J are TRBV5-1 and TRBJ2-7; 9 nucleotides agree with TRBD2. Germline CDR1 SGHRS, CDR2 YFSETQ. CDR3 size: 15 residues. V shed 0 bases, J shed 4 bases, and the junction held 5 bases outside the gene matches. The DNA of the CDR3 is TGCGCCAGCAGCTTGGAGTCTAGCGGGACGTACGAGCAGTACTTC. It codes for CASSLESSGTYEQYF.

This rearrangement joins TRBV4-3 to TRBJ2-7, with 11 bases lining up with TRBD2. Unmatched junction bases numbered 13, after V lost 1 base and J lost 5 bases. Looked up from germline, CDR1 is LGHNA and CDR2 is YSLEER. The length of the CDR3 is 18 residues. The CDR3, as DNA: TGCGCCAGCAGCCAAGCCCCAGGGGGACTAGCGGCCGAAAACGAGCAGTACTTC. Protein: CASSQAPGGLAAENEQYF.

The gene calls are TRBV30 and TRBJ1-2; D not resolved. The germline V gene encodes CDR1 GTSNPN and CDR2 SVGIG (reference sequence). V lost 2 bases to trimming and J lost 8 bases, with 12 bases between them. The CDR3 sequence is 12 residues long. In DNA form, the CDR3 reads TGTGCCTGGAGTTTAACGGCGGGAGGCTACACCTTC. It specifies CAWSLTAGGYTF.

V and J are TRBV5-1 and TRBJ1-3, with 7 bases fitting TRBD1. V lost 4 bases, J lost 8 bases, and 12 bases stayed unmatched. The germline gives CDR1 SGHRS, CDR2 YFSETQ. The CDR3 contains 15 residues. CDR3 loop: CASSPKTGLGDTIYF. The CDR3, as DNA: TGCGCCAGCAGCCCGAAGACAGGGTTAGGGGACACCATATATTTT.

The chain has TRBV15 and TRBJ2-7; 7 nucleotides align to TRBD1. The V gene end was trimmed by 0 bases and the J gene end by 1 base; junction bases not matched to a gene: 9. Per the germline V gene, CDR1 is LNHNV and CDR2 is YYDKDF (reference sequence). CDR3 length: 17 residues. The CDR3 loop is CATSRDHVGDRSYEQYF. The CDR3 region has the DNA TGTGCCACCAGCAGAGATCACGTTGGGGACAGATCCTACGAGCAGTACTTC.

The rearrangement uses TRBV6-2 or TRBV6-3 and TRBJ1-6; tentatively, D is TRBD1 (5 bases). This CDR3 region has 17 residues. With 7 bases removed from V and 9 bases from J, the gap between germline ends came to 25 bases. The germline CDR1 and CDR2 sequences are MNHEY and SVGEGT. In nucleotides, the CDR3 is TGTGCCAGCACCCCCTTCCGACAGACCGCCTCACGTTCACCCCTCCACTTT. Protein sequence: CASTPFRQTASRSPLHF.

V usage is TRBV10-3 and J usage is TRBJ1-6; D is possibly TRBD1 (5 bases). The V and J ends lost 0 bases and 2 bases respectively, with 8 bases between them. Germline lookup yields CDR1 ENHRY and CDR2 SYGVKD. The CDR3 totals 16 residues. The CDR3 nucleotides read TGTGCCATCAGTGAGTCTGGGGGGACCTATAATTCACCCCTCCACTTT. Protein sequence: CAISESGGTYNSPLHF.

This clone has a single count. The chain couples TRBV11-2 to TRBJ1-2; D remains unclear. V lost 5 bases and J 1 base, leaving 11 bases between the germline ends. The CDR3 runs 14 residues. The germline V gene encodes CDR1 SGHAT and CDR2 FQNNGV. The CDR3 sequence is CASSPRNSNYGYTF. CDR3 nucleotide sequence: TGTGCCAGCAGCCCACGAAACAGTAACTATGGCTACACCTTC.

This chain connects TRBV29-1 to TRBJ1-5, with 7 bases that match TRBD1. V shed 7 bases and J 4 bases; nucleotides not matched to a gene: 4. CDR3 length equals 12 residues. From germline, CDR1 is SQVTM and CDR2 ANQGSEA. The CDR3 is CSAGTENQPQHF. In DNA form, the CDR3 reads TGCAGCGCCGGGACAGAAAATCAGCCCCAGCATTTT.

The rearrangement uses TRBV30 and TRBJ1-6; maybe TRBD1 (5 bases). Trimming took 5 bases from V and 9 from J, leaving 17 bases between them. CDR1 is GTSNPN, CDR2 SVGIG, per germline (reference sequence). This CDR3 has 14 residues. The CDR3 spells CAWGGINRGSPLHF. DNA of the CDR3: TGTGCCTGGGGGGGAATTAATCGGGGTTCACCCCTCCACTTT.

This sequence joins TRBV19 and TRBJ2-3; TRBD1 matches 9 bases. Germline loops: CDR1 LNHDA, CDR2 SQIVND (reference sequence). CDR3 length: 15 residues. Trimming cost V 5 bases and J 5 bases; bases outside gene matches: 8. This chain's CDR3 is CASSSKTGGGDTQYF. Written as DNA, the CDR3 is TGTGCCAGTAGTTCCAAGACAGGGGGGGGAGATACGCAGTATTTT.

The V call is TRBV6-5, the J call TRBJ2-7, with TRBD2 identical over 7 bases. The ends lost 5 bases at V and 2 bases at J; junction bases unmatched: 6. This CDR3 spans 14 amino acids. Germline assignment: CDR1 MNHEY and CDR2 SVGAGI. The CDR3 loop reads CASSPAGTTYEQYF. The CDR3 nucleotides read TGTGCCAGCAGTCCAGCGGGGACCACCTACGAGCAGTACTTC.